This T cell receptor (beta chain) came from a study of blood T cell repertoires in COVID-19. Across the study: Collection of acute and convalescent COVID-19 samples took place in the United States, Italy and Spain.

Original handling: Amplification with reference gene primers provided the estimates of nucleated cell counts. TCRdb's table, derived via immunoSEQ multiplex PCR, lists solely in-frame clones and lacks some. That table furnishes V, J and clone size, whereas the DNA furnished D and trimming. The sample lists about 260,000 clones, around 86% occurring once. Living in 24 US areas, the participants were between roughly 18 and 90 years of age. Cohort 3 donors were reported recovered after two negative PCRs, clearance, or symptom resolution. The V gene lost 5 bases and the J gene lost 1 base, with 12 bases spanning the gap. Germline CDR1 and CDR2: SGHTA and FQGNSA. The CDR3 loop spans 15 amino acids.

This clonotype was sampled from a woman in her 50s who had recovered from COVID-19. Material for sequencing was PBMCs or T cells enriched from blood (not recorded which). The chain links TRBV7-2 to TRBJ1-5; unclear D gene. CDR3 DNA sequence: TGTGCCAGCAGCCAAAGGGCGGGAAGCAATCAGCCCCAGCATTTT. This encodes CASSQRAGSNQPQHF.